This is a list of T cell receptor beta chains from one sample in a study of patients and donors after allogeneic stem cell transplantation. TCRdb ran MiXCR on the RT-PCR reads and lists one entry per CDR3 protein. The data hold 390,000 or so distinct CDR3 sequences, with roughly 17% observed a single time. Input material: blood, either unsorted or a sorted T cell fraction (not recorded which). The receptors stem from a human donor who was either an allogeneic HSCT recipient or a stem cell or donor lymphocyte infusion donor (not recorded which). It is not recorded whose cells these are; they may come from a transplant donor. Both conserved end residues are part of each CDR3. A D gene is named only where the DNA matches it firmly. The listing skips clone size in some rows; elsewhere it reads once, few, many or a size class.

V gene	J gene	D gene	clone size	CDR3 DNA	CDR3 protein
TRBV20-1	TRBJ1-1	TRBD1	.	TGCAGTGCTTTGACAGGGGCGGGTACTGAAGCTTTCTTT	CSALTGAGTEAFF
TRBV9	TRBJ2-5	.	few	TGTGCCAGCAGCGTAGACAGGGCCCAAGAGACCCAGTACTTC	CASSVDRAQETQYF
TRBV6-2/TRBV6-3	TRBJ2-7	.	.	TGTGCCAGCAGTCGCCGGGGGGCCCCTGATCTCGGGTACTTC	CASSRRGAPDLGYF
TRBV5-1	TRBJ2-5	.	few	TGCGCCAGCAGCCCGGTAGGGAGCGGCCAAGAGACCCAGTACTTC	CASSPVGSGQETQYF
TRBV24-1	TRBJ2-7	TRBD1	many	TGTGCCACCAGTGGCACAGGGGGCCTTCACGAGCAGTACTTC	CATSGTGGLHEQYF
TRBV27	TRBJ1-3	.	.	TGTGCCAGCAGCCCCGGGAGGTACTCTGGAAACACCATATATTTT	CASSPGRYSGNTIYF
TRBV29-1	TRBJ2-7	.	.	TGCAGCGTTGAAGAAAGGCGACTCGGGGGACGCCCTGTTCCTCGGTACTTC	CSVEERRLGGRPVPRYF
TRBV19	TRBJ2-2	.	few	TGTGCCAGTCGGAAAGCAGGGATCACCGGGGAGCTGTTTTTT	CASRKAGITGELFF
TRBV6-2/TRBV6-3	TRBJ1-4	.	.	TGTGCCAGCAGTCAAAACCCAGGCGAAAAACTGTTTTTT	CASSQNPGEKLFF
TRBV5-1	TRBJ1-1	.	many	TGCGCCAGCAGTCCCACAGAGAACACTGAAGCTTTCTTT	CASSPTENTEAFF
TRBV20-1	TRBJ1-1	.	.	TGCAGTGCTCCCGGCGGGGGATCCGGAGCTTTCTTT	CSAPGGGSGAFF
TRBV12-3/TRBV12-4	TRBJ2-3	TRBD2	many	TGTGCCAGCAGTCCCTGGGGACTAGCGGGCACAGATACGCAGTATTTT	CASSPWGLAGTDTQYF
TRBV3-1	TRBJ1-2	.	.	TGTGCCAGCAGCCAAAGCAGTCCCGACCTCTATGGCTACACCTTC	CASSQSSPDLYGYTF